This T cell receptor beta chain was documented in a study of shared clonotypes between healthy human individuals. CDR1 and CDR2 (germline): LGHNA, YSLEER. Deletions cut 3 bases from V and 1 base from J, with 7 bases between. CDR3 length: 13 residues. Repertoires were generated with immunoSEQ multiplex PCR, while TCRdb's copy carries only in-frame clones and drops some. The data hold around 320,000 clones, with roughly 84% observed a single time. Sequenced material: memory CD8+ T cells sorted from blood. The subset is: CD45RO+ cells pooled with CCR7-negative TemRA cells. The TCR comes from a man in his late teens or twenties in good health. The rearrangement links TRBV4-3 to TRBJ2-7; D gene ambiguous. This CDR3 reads CASSHGVSYEQYF. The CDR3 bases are TGCGCCAGCAGCCATGGGGTGTCCTACGAGCAGTACTTC.